Below, 18 T cell receptor beta chains from the same sample are listed, as sequenced in a study of T cells in Graves' hyperthyroidism and ophthalmopathy. Amplification yielded TCR beta CDR3 regions, with RNA transcripts as the source. In the first-round RT-PCR of the TCR CDR3, the HTBI primer set was used. TCRdb reprocessed the multiplex PCR reads via MiXCR and lists one record per CDR3 protein. The table has 660,000 or so distinct CDR3 sequences, 40% to 55% seen once. The sequencing sample was made of peripheral blood or thyroid tissue (not recorded which). The origin of the receptors is an adult man with Graves' disease, either hyperthyroidism or ophthalmopathy (not recorded which).

Comments on this clonotype: With a much larger clone just one base away, this may be a read error. The rearrangement joins TRBV10-3 to TRBJ2-7, with no clear D. The CDR3 covers 15 residues. Germline V gives CDR1 ENHRY, CDR2 SYGVKD. Trimming cost V 6 bases and J 3 bases, with 18 bases left between them. CDR3 amino acids: CAISVGWTPDYEQYF. CDR3 bases: TGTGCCATCAGCGTAGGATGGACGCCTGACTACGAGCAGTACTTC.

The V gene is TRBV12-3 or TRBV12-4, the J gene TRBJ1-1, with a weak D call TRBD1 (5 bases). The CDR3 length is 13 residues. Deletions cut 3 bases from V and 7 bases from J, with 12 bases between. The CDR3 loop reads CASSFRTGDEAFF. The CDR3 DNA sequence: TGTGCCAGCAGTTTCAGAACAGGCGATGAAGCTTTCTTT.

This clonotype appeared a few times. The chain is built from TRBV29-1 and TRBJ1-2; D possibly corresponds to TRBD1 (6 bases). Germline lookup yields CDR1 SQVTM and CDR2 ANQGSEA. The CDR3 sequence is 15 residues long. V lost 2 bases, J lost 0 bases, and 13 bases lay in between. The CDR3 coding sequence is TGCAGCGTTGAACTGGACAGAAGCGCTAACTATGGCTACACCTTC. Its protein product is CSVELDRSANYGYTF.

The table lists this clonotype with many counts. The chain employs TRBV15 and TRBJ1-2; weak D call: TRBD1 (5 bases). The CDR3 loop spans 14 amino acids. Trimming stripped 6 bases from V and 0 bases from J, with 11 bases between. Germline CDR1 is LNHNV and CDR2 is YYDKDF (reference sequence). The chain's CDR3 is CATSKETANYGYTF. The DNA of the CDR3 is TGTGCCACCAGTAAGGAGACAGCTAACTATGGCTACACCTTC.

Only one count was recorded for this clonotype. The missing conserved phenylalanine or tryptophan at the end of this CDR3 makes a read error likely. V and J are TRBV24-1 and TRBJ2-2; TRBD2 matches 9 bases. V was pared by 4 bases and J by 6 bases, with 11 bases of the junction left unmatched. The V gene's germline CDR1 is KGHDR and CDR2 SFDVKD. CDR3 length: 17 amino acids. The CDR3 DNA sequence: TGTGCCACCAGTGAAACGTTAGCGGGGGCCTCTCCCGGGGAGCTGTTTCTT. It is translated as CATSETLAGASPGELFL.

As concerns this clonotype: Since a much larger clone is just one base distant, this may be a read error. V usage is TRBV11-2 and J usage is TRBJ2-5; D is perhaps TRBD1 (5 bases). The germline V gene encodes CDR1 SGHAT and CDR2 FQNNGV. Trimming stripped 0 bases from V and 3 bases from J, with 8 bases between. The CDR3 covers 14 residues. The CDR3 DNA is TGTGCCAGCAGCTTAGACAGGGTAGAAGAGACCCAGTACTTC. It encodes CASSLDRVEETQYF.

This clonotype was detected a few times. V usage is TRBV14 and J usage is TRBJ2-7; 7 bases fit TRBD1. The CDR3 consists of 14 residues. Germline V gives CDR1 SGHDN, CDR2 FVKESK. Germline trimming cut 4 bases from V and 7 bases from J; bases unmatched to any gene: 10. The CDR3 nucleotides read TGTGCCAGCAGCCGGGACAGAAGCAGCAATGAGCAGTACTTC. The encoded protein is CASSRDRSSNEQYF.

This clonotype was counted ten times or more. V gene TRBV6-5 combines with J gene TRBJ2-7; no definite D call. Trimming removed 6 bases from V and 3 bases from J, with 6 bases in between. Germline-derived CDR1 and CDR2 are MNHEY and SVGAGI. The CDR3 runs 11 residues. The chain's CDR3 is CASRVSYEQYF. The CDR3 region has the DNA TGTGCCAGCAGGGTTAGCTACGAGCAGTACTTC.

This clonotype was seen ten or more times. The chain combines TRBV2 with TRBJ2-5; the match to TRBD2 covers 8 bases. Unmatched junction bases numbered 13, after V lost 11 bases and J lost 2 bases. This CDR3 has 15 amino acids. The V gene's germline CDR1 is SNHLY and CDR2 FYNNEI. In nucleotides, the CDR3 is TGTGCCTCGAGACAGCGGGAGATAGGTCAAGAGACCCAGTACTTC. It specifies CASRQREIGQETQYF.

This clonotype has ten or more counts. CDR3 region: CASSTSSTGGYGYTF. In DNA, the CDR3 is TGTGCCAGCAGCACCTCCTCGACAGGGGGCTATGGCTACACCTTC. The V gene is TRBV7-3, the J gene TRBJ1-2, with 9 nucleotides matching TRBD1. Germline CDR1 SGHTA, CDR2 FQGTGA. This CDR3 has 15 residues. V lost 5 bases and J lost 4; bases outside the gene matches: 8.

This clonotype was counted between two and nine times. The CDR3 loop is CASRQLTNSPLHF. The CDR3 DNA reads as TGTGCTAGCCGACAGCTAACTAATTCACCCCTCCACTTT. The gene calls are TRBV7-2 and TRBJ1-6; D possibly corresponds to TRBD1 (5 bases). This CDR3 comprises 13 residues. Germline CDR1 and CDR2: SGHTA and FQGNSA.

Comment on this clonotype: A read error is possible here, since a much larger clone lies one base away. Here the CDR3 omits its conserved ending phenylalanine or tryptophan, so a read error is the likely source. The DNA is left out, because the CDR3 cannot be placed on it with certainty; the CDR3 is given as TCRdb lists it. This rearrangement joins TRBV7-9 to TRBJ1-1; TRBD1 was called by the table and not checked on the DNA. The CDR3 adds up to 12 amino acids, both ends counted. Per germline, CDR1 SEHNR and CDR2 FQNEAQ (reference sequence). The CDR3 is CASSLSPTGFAV.

This clonotype was recorded a few times. This rearrangement joins TRBV19 to TRBJ1-5; TRBD1 matches at 12 bases. The V gene's germline CDR1 is LNHDA and CDR2 SQIVND (reference sequence). J was trimmed by 6 bases and V by 6 bases; bases with no gene match: 9. The CDR3 covers 16 residues. CDR3 DNA sequence: TGTGCCAGTAGAGAAGGGACAGGGGGCCTCGTTCAGCCCCAGCATTTT. Amino acids: CASREGTGGLVQPQHF.

This clonotype showed up many times. The chain combines TRBV29-1 with TRBJ2-7; possibly TRBD1 or TRBD2 for D (5 bases each). With 3 bases removed from V and 7 bases from J, the gap between germline ends came to 16 bases. The CDR3 is 13 residues long. Germline V gene lookup returns CDR1 SQVTM and CDR2 ANQGSEA. CDR3 coding DNA: TGCAGCGTTGACGGACCATGGGGCGGGGAGCAGTACTTC. This encodes CSVDGPWGGEQYF.

This clonotype was seen a few times. The chain links TRBV20-1 to TRBJ2-7; 12 bases are a match to TRBD2. The germline gives CDR1 DFQATT, CDR2 SNEGSKA (reference sequence). CDR3 length: 14 residues. J gave up 5 bases and V 2 bases, and 4 bases lay outside the gene matches. DNA of the CDR3: TGCAGTGCTAGATTGACTAGCGGGAGAGACGAGCAGTACTTC. Its protein is CSARLTSGRDEQYF.

This clonotype was found many times. The J gene is TRBJ1-3, the V gene TRBV6-5; D unclear. Trimming took 6 bases from V and 0 from J, leaving 6 bases between them. CDR3 length equals 13 residues. Per germline, CDR1 MNHEY and CDR2 SVGAGI. CDR3 nucleotide sequence: TGTGCCAGCAGGGCTAGCTCTGGAAACACCATATATTTT. Protein: CASRASSGNTIYF.

The CDR3 here is CASGQGLSYEQYF. Written as DNA, the CDR3 is TGTGCCAGCGGCCAGGGGCTCTCCTACGAGCAGTACTTC. The chain combines TRBV9 with TRBJ2-7; possible D gene TRBD1, 6 bases. Between the trimmed V and J ends, which lost 7 bases and 0 bases, there was a span of 11 bases. CDR3 length: 13 amino acids. Germline CDR1 is SGDLS and CDR2 is YYNGEE.

V and J are TRBV15 and TRBJ2-1; 10 nucleotides match TRBD2. Germline lookup yields CDR1 LNHNV and CDR2 YYDKDF (reference sequence). The CDR3 has 17 residues. Unmatched junction bases numbered 11, after V lost 0 bases and J lost 9 bases. CDR3 DNA: TGTGCCACCAGCAGAGATCCTTTAGCGGGAGGTTTAGGTGAGCAGTTCTTC. Translated: CATSRDPLAGGLGEQFF.